What follows are 16 T cell receptor beta chains derived from one specimen sequenced in a study of Ad26.COV2.S vaccination and SARS-CoV-2 variants. Sequencing was performed with immunoSEQ multiplex PCR; in TCRdb, only in-frame clones are kept and a portion is missing. Of about 390,000 clones listed, approximately 91% are singletons. Indicated treatment: roughly 19 received Ad26.COV2.S at low or high dose, single or two shots; several received placebo; per-sample allocation not given. Day 63 after the first vaccine or placebo injection was the time point for sampling. The source was peripheral blood, collected in a trial of Ad26.COV2.S vaccine versus placebo. These receptors were obtained from a person aged 18-60 years who received the Ad26.COV2.S COVID-19 vaccine or a placebo.

The chain couples TRBV12-3 or TRBV12-4 to TRBJ1-4; 8 nucleotides align to TRBD1. Unmatched junction bases numbered 3, after V lost 3 bases and J lost 12 bases. CDR3 length: 12 amino acids. The DNA of the CDR3 is TGTGCCAGCAGTTTCCAGGGGGCGGAACTGTTTTTT. Its protein is CASSFQGAELFF.

The V call is TRBV4-1, the J call TRBJ2-1; 12 bases fit TRBD2. V gave up 0 bases and J gave up 8 bases; unmatched junction bases: 8. The CDR3 runs to 17 residues. Germline CDR1 reads MGHRA; CDR2 reads YSYEKL. The CDR3 spells CASSQDLLAGGSDEQFF. CDR3 in DNA: TGCGCCAGCAGCCAAGATCTACTAGCGGGGGGCAGCGATGAGCAGTTCTTC.

This sequence joins TRBV2 and TRBJ2-5, with D unclear. V shed 5 bases and J shed 5 bases, with 12 bases lying between them. The CDR3 contains 13 residues. Germline V lookup: CDR1 SNHLY, CDR2 FYNNEI. CDR3 protein: CASSNAPPETQYF. The CDR3 coding sequence is TGTGCCAGCAGTAATGCTCCCCCGGAGACCCAGTACTTC. Variable domain in full (rest from reference TRBV2 and TRBJ2-5): EPEVTQTPSHQVTQMGQEVILRCVPISNHLYFYWYRQILGQKVEFLVSFYNNEISEKSEIFDDQFSVERPDGSNFTLKIRSTKLEDSAMYFCASSNAPPETQYFGPGTRLLVL.

The CDR3 DNA is TGCGCCAGCAGTGAAAGACAGGTTTCGAGCTACACCTTC. Translating gives CASSERQVSSYTF. The chain joins TRBV10-2 to TRBJ1-2; perhaps TRBD1 as D (6 bases). V dropped 3 bases and J dropped 9 bases, with 14 bases sitting between them. There are 13 residues in the CDR3. Germline V gene sequence: CDR1 WSHSY, CDR2 SAAADI.

This clone was found once. This chain connects TRBV14 to TRBJ2-7; D might be TRBD1 (6 bases). CDR1 and CDR2 from the germline V gene are SGHDN and FVKESK. The V end was cut by 4 bases, the J end by 3 bases, with 16 bases between. The CDR3 consists of 15 residues. DNA for the CDR3: TGTGCCAGCAGCCTCCTACCGGGACAAGACTACGAGCAGTACTTC. Protein: CASSLLPGQDYEQYF.

The CDR3 here is CASSERQGRSPLHF. The CDR3, as DNA: TGTGCCAGCAGCGAGAGACAGGGTCGCTCACCCCTCCACTTT. This chain links TRBV7-2 with TRBJ1-6; 7 nucleotides align to TRBD1. Trimming removed 5 bases from V and 10 bases from J; junction bases left unmatched: 8. This CDR3 region has 14 residues. Germline CDR1 SGHTA, CDR2 FQGNSA.

The chain recombines TRBV5-4 with TRBJ1-1; D uncertain. Germline V lookup: CDR1 SGHNT, CDR2 YYREEE (reference sequence). Trimming left V 3 bases short and J 10 bases short, with 19 bases between. The length of the CDR3 is 14 residues. CDR3 nucleotides: TGTGCCAGCAGCTCTACTGACCGTTTTGGTAGAGCTTTCTTT. This encodes CASSSTDRFGRAFF.

The chain recombines TRBV3-1 (or the pseudogene TRBV3-2) with TRBJ2-5; 9 bases are a match to TRBD2. CDR3 length: 18 residues. Germline CDR1 and CDR2: LGHDT and YNNKEL (reference sequence). Trimming cost V 0 bases and J 2 bases; bases outside gene matches: 10. CDR3 bases: TGTGCCAGCAGCCAAGAGTTGCGGGGGGGCAGTGGTCAAGAGACCCAGTACTTC. Its translation is CASSQELRGGSGQETQYF.

The chain recombines TRBV28 with TRBJ2-1; 9 nucleotides match TRBD1. The trim removed 7 bases at V and 5 bases at J, leaving 6 bases unmatched. The germline gives CDR1 MDHEN, CDR2 SYDVKM. The CDR3 is 14 residues long. The CDR3 nucleotides read TGTGCCAGCACCCGGGACAGGGTTAACAATGAGCAGTTCTTC. Protein sequence: CASTRDRVNNEQFF. Filled out from reference TRBV28 and TRBJ2-1, the complete variable domain reads DVKVTQSSRYLVKRTGEKVFLECVQDMDHENMFWYRQDPGLGLRLIYFSYDVKMKEKGDIPEGYSVSREKKERFSLILESASTNQTSMYLCASTRDRVNNEQFFGPGTRLTVL.

The chain employs TRBV30 and TRBJ2-4; no clear D. The ends were cut back, 5 bases at V and 1 base at J, with 3 bases in the middle. Germline CDR1 GTSNPN, CDR2 SVGIG (reference sequence). The CDR3 loop spans 11 amino acids. The CDR3 protein is CAWSAKNIQYF. CDR3 DNA: TGTGCCTGGTCGGCCAAAAACATTCAGTACTTC.

CDR3 in amino acids: CASSGDINYGYTF. Here the CDR3 DNA reads TGTGCCAGCAGCGGGGACATAAACTATGGCTACACCTTC. The chain recombines TRBV9 with TRBJ1-2; possibly TRBD1 for D (6 bases). Germline V CDR1 and CDR2: SGDLS, YYNGEE. The length of the CDR3 is 13 residues. With 3 bases removed from V and 2 bases from J, the gap between germline ends came to 8 bases.

The gene calls are TRBV3-1 (or the pseudogene TRBV3-2) and TRBJ1-1; no firm D call. V dropped 3 bases and J dropped 1 base, with 3 bases sitting between them. Germline V gene data show CDR1 as LGHDT and CDR2 as YNNKEL (reference sequence). This CDR3 is 12 amino acids long. The CDR3 DNA is TGTGCCAGCAGCCAGACGAACACTGAAGCTTTCTTT. It is translated as CASSQTNTEAFF.

This clone was detected once. The gene calls are TRBV2 and TRBJ1-4; 7 nucleotides match TRBD1. The germline V gene encodes CDR1 SNHLY and CDR2 FYNNEI. The CDR3 length is 14 residues. J gave up 7 bases and V 7 bases, and 9 bases lay outside the gene matches. The CDR3 region is CASMRRGRVEKLFF. The CDR3 DNA sequence: TGTGCCAGCATGAGGAGGGGGCGAGTTGAAAAACTGTTTTTT.

The CDR3 DNA reads TGTGCCAGCAGCCCTCCGGGAGATACGCAGTATTTT. Protein sequence: CASSPPGDTQYF. The rearrangement uses TRBV3-1 (or the pseudogene TRBV3-2) and TRBJ2-3; no firm D call. Per germline, CDR1 LGHDT and CDR2 YNNKEL (reference sequence). V lost 4 bases to trimming and J lost 5 bases, with 7 bases between them. The CDR3 runs 12 residues.

The chain combines TRBV7-9 with TRBJ2-4; tentative D call: TRBD2 (7 bases). The CDR3 totals 14 residues. Looked up from germline, CDR1 is SEHNR and CDR2 is FQNEAQ (reference sequence). V lost 8 bases and J lost 4, with 15 bases in between. The CDR3 bases are TGTGCCAGCGCCGACGGGGGGACAAAAAACATTCAGTACTTC. It codes for CASADGGTKNIQYF. The full variable domain, its missing parts supplied by reference TRBV7-9 and TRBJ2-4, is DTGVSQNPRHKITKRGQNVTFRCDPISEHNRLYWYRQTLGQGPEFLTYFQNEAQLEKSRLLSDRFSAERPKGSFSTLEIQRTEQGDSAMYLCASADGGTKNIQYFGAGTRLSVL.

This clone was found a few times. This rearrangement joins TRBV10-3 to TRBJ1-2; TRBD1 aligns across 7 bases. Trimming cost V 3 bases and J 4 bases; bases outside gene matches: 8. The germline CDR1 and CDR2 sequences are ENHRY and SYGVKD. The CDR3 is 15 residues long. The CDR3 DNA follows: TGTGCCATCAGTGACAACAGGGGTGGGTCCTATGGCTACACCTTC. It encodes CAISDNRGGSYGYTF.